This T cell receptor beta chain was observed in a study of T cell responses to AZD1222 COVID-19 vaccine. Some clones are missing from TCRdb's copy, which holds only in-frame ones; the method was immunoSEQ multiplex PCR. The sample shows 90,000 to 130,000 clones, roughly 92% of them seen only once. V gave up 2 bases and J gave up 3 bases, with 11 bases separating them. This CDR3 is built from 14 residues. CDR1 and CDR2 from the germline V gene are LGHNA and YNFKEQ. The table lists this clone with a count of one. What it binds is not known. Findings and caveats of the study: Among vaccine-associated CD4 TCRs, coverage spanned spike, with dominance at 160-218 and 743-854. Mostly white British, mostly female donors; authors suggested clonal diversity may be underestimated.

The TCR originated in an adult who received the AZD1222 COVID-19 vaccine. The rearrangement uses TRBV4-2 and TRBJ2-7; D might be TRBD2 (5 bases). The sample was peripheral blood, taken 28 days after the second AZD1222 dose. The CDR3 protein is CASSQLSGLYEQYF. CDR3 nucleotides: TGTGCCAGCAGCCAACTGAGCGGCCTCTACGAGCAGTACTTC.